A selection of T cell receptor beta chains follows, all from one sample in a study of shared clonotypes between healthy human individuals. The protocol was immunoSEQ multiplex PCR, while the TCRdb copy is restricted to in-frame clones and leaves out a portion. The table shows over 2 million clones, with 85% to 95% occurring only once. Sequencing was done on a sample of naive CD4+ T cells sorted from blood. The origin of the receptors is a man aged 18 to 35 in good health. CDR3s include the opening cysteine and the closing phenylalanine or tryptophan. A D gene is named only where the DNA matches it firmly. Rows give clone size only sometimes, using once, few, many, or a class for an expanded clone.

clone size	V gene	D gene	J gene	CDR3 DNA	CDR3 protein
once	TRBV11-2	-	TRBJ2-5	TGTGCCAGCAGCTCCCCATTCGGGACCCCGAAGGGGGAGACCCAGTACTTC	CASSSPFGTPKGETQYF
-	TRBV7-2	-	TRBJ1-1	TGTGCCAGCAGCTTAGGGGCGGGCAATATGAACACTGAAGCTTTCTTT	CASSLGAGNMNTEAFF
-	TRBV10-1	TRBD2	TRBJ2-1	TGCGCGGGGACTAGCAACTACAATGAGCAGTTCTTC	CAGTSNYNEQFF
-	TRBV2	TRBD2	TRBJ2-1	TGTGCCAGCAGTTTTGGGGCGGGGGGCTCCTACAATGAGCAGTTCTTC	CASSFGAGGSYNEQFF
-	TRBV7-8	-	TRBJ2-1	TGTGCCAGCAGCAATAACGTGGGGGAGCAGTTCTTC	CASSNNVGEQFF
-	TRBV5-4	TRBD1	TRBJ1-1	TGTGCCAGCAGCTTGGCGGGGACAGGGGGTTCAAGGGCCACTGAAGCTTTCTTT	CASSLAGTGGSRATEAFF
few	TRBV7-8	-	TRBJ2-7	TGTGCCAGCAGCTTAGTGGGGGCAGGCGGTCCGCTTTCCTACGAGCAGTACTTC	CASSLVGAGGPLSYEQYF
-	TRBV10-3	TRBD1	TRBJ2-7	TGTGCCATTGGACAGGGTGGCCCCTACGAGCAGTACTTC	CAIGQGGPYEQYF
-	TRBV6-1	-	TRBJ2-2	TGTGCCAGCGCCCAAAAGGGGGGGAACACCGGGGAGCTGTTTTTT	CASAQKGGNTGELFF
-	TRBV7-2	-	TRBJ2-7	TGTGCCAGCAGCTTAGGTAACTCCTACGAGCAGTACTTC	CASSLGNSYEQYF
-	TRBV18	TRBD1	TRBJ1-5	TGTGCCAGCTCAACCACAGGGGGCTCTCGCCCTAATCAGCCCCAGCATTTT	CASSTTGGSRPNQPQHF
-	TRBV28	-	TRBJ2-2	TGTGCCAGCAGGGACCCGAACACCGGGGAGCTGTTTTTT	CASRDPNTGELFF
-	TRBV6-5	TRBD1	TRBJ1-2	TGTGCCAGCACGAGGGGACAGCCTCAAGCTGGCTACACCTTC	CASTRGQPQAGYTF
many	TRBV18	TRBD1	TRBJ2-1	TGTGCCAGCTCACCGTCGCGAAGGGGGCCGGAGCAGTTCTTC	CASSPSRRGPEQFF
-	TRBV6-5	TRBD1	TRBJ2-5	TGTGCCAGCAGTTACTCGAGCACAGGGGATGAGACCCAGTACTTC	CASSYSSTGDETQYF
once	TRBV13	-	TRBJ2-2	TGTGCCAGCAGCTTAGATCCCACGGGTGTAACCGGGGAGCTGTTTTTT	CASSLDPTGVTGELFF
-	TRBV4-1	TRBD2	TRBJ2-3	TGCGCCAGCAGCCGTACCGGGACTAGAGATCGGTGGGGTACGCAGTATTTT	CASSRTGTRDRWGTQYF
-	TRBV7-8	-	TRBJ2-5	TGTGCCAGCAGCTTAGCGCTCCAGGGCAGATGGGAGACCCAGTACTTC	CASSLALQGRWETQYF
-	TRBV19	-	TRBJ1-1	TGTGCCAGTACCCTGGGGATACGGTTGAACACTGAAGCTTTCTTT	CASTLGIRLNTEAFF
-	TRBV2	TRBD1	TRBJ1-2	TGTGCCAGCAGTCTAATTCAGACAGGGGCCCAAGGCTACACCTTC	CASSLIQTGAQGYTF
-	TRBV5-1	-	TRBJ1-4	TGCGCCAGCAGCCCGGGCCAGGCCCCGCCGTCGGAAAAACTGTTTTTT	CASSPGQAPPSEKLFF
-	TRBV6-5	-	TRBJ2-1	TGTGCCAGCAGCCAACCACGAACAGGAGAGCAGTTCTTC	CASSQPRTGEQFF
-	TRBV6-1	-	TRBJ2-3	TGTGCCAGCAGTGAACTGACAGATACGCAGTATTTT	CASSELTDTQYF
-	TRBV18	TRBD1	TRBJ1-3	TGTGCCAGCTCACCAACGACAGGGTCCCGACAAACCATATATTTT	CASSPTTGSRQTIYF
once	TRBV30	TRBD1	TRBJ1-6	TGTGCCTGGAACCCTCTGGGGACAGGGAGGACGAATTCACCCCTCCACTTT	CAWNPLGTGRTNSPLHF
-	TRBV10-3	-	TRBJ2-7	TGTGCCATAAGACGAACTCAGGACGATCCCTACGAGCAGTACTTC	CAIRRTQDDPYEQYF
few	TRBV19	TRBD1	TRBJ2-4	TGTGCCAGTAGTAAGAGGGACAGGGACATTCAGTACTTC	CASSKRDRDIQYF
-	TRBV6-5	TRBD1	TRBJ1-1	TGTGCCAGCAGTTCGTTACAGGGGACTATGAACACTGAAGCTTTCTTT	CASSSLQGTMNTEAFF
-	TRBV5-1	TRBD2	TRBJ2-7	TGCGCCAGCAGCTTGGCCCCCGCGGGGGGGAGTTTCGAGCAGTACTTC	CASSLAPAGGSFEQYF
-	TRBV4-1	TRBD2	TRBJ2-1	TGCGCCAGCAGCGTAGGACTAGCAGCAAACAATGAGCAGTTCTTC	CASSVGLAANNEQFF
-	TRBV6-5	TRBD1	TRBJ2-7	TGTGCCAGCAGTTACTCCCCATTGGACAGGGGTGGCGAGCAGTACTTC	CASSYSPLDRGGEQYF
-	TRBV10-3	TRBD2	TRBJ2-1	TGTGCCATAACTAGCGGGAGCTCCTACAATGAGCAGTTCTTC	CAITSGSSYNEQFF
-	TRBV10-3	TRBD1	TRBJ1-6	TGTGCCGCCAGACCGGACAGGGGGCTTTCGGATTCACCCCTCCACTTT	CAARPDRGLSDSPLHF
many	TRBV30	TRBD2	TRBJ2-2	TGTGCCTGGAGTGTTGCCCCTTGGACTAGCGGCGGGGAGCTGTTTTTT	CAWSVAPWTSGGELFF
-	TRBV9	-	TRBJ2-7	TGTGCCAGCAGTGCAGGGTGGAGCTCCTACGAGCAGTACTTC	CASSAGWSSYEQYF
-	TRBV28	-	TRBJ1-3	TGTGCCAGCAGTTTAGGGACACCGATTTACTCTGGAAACACCATATATTTT	CASSLGTPIYSGNTIYF
-	TRBV5-1	TRBD2	TRBJ2-5	TGCGCCAGCAGCTTGGCCCCAGCGGGGGCGGATGAGACCCAGTACTTC	CASSLAPAGADETQYF
-	TRBV5-6	-	TRBJ2-7	TGTGCCAGCAGCTTGGCCGCAGTATTTTACGAGCAGTACTTC	CASSLAAVFYEQYF
-	TRBV7-2	TRBD2	TRBJ2-3	TGTGCCAGCAGCTCAGGACTAGCGGGAGTGGCAGATACGCAGTATTTT	CASSSGLAGVADTQYF
once	TRBV6-5	-	TRBJ1-5	TGTGCCAGCAGTTCAGGGTACAGCAATCAGCCCCAGCATTTT	CASSSGYSNQPQHF
-	TRBV6-5	TRBD1	TRBJ1-6	TGTGCCAGCAGTTATTACCCCGGGACAGAGGGTTCACCCCTCCACTTT	CASSYYPGTEGSPLHF
-	TRBV15	-	TRBJ1-4	TGTGCCACCAGCAGACCGGGACATTTATATGAAAAACTGTTTTTT	CATSRPGHLYEKLFF
many	TRBV30	TRBD2	TRBJ2-7	TGTGCCTGGAGCCCCCCGACTAGCGGGGGATACGAGCAGTACTTC	CAWSPPTSGGYEQYF
-	TRBV18	TRBD1	TRBJ1-2	TGTGCCAGCTCCCCCCCGGGACAGGGCTCGGGGGGCTACACCTTC	CASSPPGQGSGGYTF
few	TRBV11-2	TRBD1	TRBJ1-6	TGTGCCAGCAGCCCGGGACAGTTAAGCTCCTATAATTCACCCCTCCACTTT	CASSPGQLSSYNSPLHF
-	TRBV2	-	TRBJ1-5	TGTGCCAGCAGTCCCGACTCCAATCCCCCCCAGCATTTT	CASSPDSNPPQHF
-	TRBV27	-	TRBJ2-7	TGTGCCAGCAGTCCAGAATTCGCGGGATACGAGCAGTACTTC	CASSPEFAGYEQYF
-	TRBV6-5	-	TRBJ2-5	TGTGCCAGCAGAAAAATCGGGGAGACCCAGTACTTC	CASRKIGETQYF
-	TRBV9	TRBD2	TRBJ2-1	TGTGCCAGCAGCGGGTTGTCTACTCTCGGACTAGAGCTGTTCTTC	CASSGLSTLGLELFF
-	TRBV6-5	-	TRBJ2-1	TGTGCCAGCACTAGACCAGGCAGGGTTAATGAGCAGTTCTTC	CASTRPGRVNEQFF
-	TRBV14	-	TRBJ1-1	TGTGCCAGCAGCCAGTACCGGGACGTACTTGAAGCTTTCTTT	CASSQYRDVLEAFF
-	TRBV6-5	-	TRBJ2-3	TGTGCCAGCAGTTTCGGAGATACGCAGTATTTT	CASSFGDTQYF
-	TRBV19	-	TRBJ1-4	TGTGCCAGTACGTCCTCAGGGGCAGGGGACGAAAAACTGTTTTTT	CASTSSGAGDEKLFF